This T cell receptor beta chain was obtained from a study of cytomegalovirus exposure and HLA in healthy donors (dated by TCRdb to between 2016 and 2019). Regarding the research as a whole: An earlier analysis of several hundred of the donors reported 250 to 300 Gb of sequence data and some 120 million unique TCR beta sequences from roughly 180 million T cells. Donor age, sex, ethnicity and CMV serostatus were compiled together with the repertoire data. A later analysis re-examined previously published TCR beta repertoires from several hundred donors and added high-resolution HLA genotyping to investigate patterns of TCR occurrence. Typing coverage differed by locus: A, B, C, DRB1 and DQB1 were typed in roughly 620-630 donors, DQA1 in 500 to 550, DPA1 in 600 to 610, and DPB1 in roughly 470. The study combined high-throughput TCR immunosequencing, statistical association of individual TCRs with disease status, and machine learning to predict cytomegalovirus infection status. Both class I and class II loci were covered by HLA typing, at four-digit resolution. Of the roughly 400 genotyped donors, over 70% fell in the genetic ancestry cluster associated with self-reported Caucasian donors. An earlier analysis of 587 of the donors applied high-throughput TCR beta sequencing to assess whether each TCR beta V gene segment acted as functional or pseudogenic. The study aimed to test whether signatures of past pathogen exposure could be identified by cataloging public T cell receptors. An early release covering approximately 600 HLA-typed donors comprised approximately 300 gigabases of sequencing data and around 80 million unique TCR sequences. Genome-wide SNP genotypes for about 60% of the roughly 670 donors were used in a later genetic analysis, which treated that subset as a discovery cohort. Among 300 to 500 genotyped donors of the cohort, an average of roughly 230,000 unique TCR beta nucleotide sequences was sequenced per donor, of which roughly 18% were non-productive. Because of strong linkage in the cohort, a handful of DR-DQ haplotypes were treated as single units for association and clustering. The study profiled the T cell repertoires of hundreds of subjects by immunosequencing and related them to cytomegalovirus serostatus. In addition to the first cohort of hundreds of subjects, a separate validation cohort of 120 different subjects was used. Every discovery cohort repertoire had been produced on one sequencing platform. In the later analysis, no new phenotypic data were used to find candidate immune exposures; instead, reliance was placed on TCR beta sequences and their occurrence across donors. Broader findings and caveats from the paper: In a later genetic analysis, fewer N-insertions in productive TCRs were reported among donors in an Asian-associated ancestry cluster than the roughly 700-donor mean. Correlated functional status among segregating V segments might reflect linkage disequilibrium, but an unknown experimental factor could not be ruled out. It was suggested by the authors that the approach could potentially be generalized to other disease states and immunological phenotypes. At a false discovery rate of 0.05, a later analysis linked roughly 17,000 TCR beta sequences to specific HLA alleles. V-gene and J-gene trimming of TCR beta chains was associated with a missense DCLRE1C variant in a later genetic analysis, and the association was replicated in an independent cohort. In vitro tests confirmed that a few of the cytomegalovirus-associated TCR beta chains recognize cytomegalovirus antigens. Some IMGT-functional V segments, including TRBV6-2 and TRBV6-3, could not be distinguished by the 87-base-pair reads and were therefore excluded. Strong co-occurrence of HLA alleles, especially DR and DQ, made assigning TCR associations to individual alleles difficult. The sequencing pipeline was judged likely to have produced a cluster of highly shared sequence variants as a technical artifact. The only immune exposure information available for the cohort was CMV serostatus. The presence/absence analyses assumed that sequencing depth was roughly uniform across donors, and that assumption may not be true. Most TCR sequences were observed very rarely across donors, whereas some public TCRs were present in many individuals. Because HLA typing was unavailable for some donors at each locus, only the typed subset was used in association tests. The study listed around 160 TCR beta chains as associated with cytomegalovirus. According to a later analysis, TCR association rates differed among HLA loci, with DRB1 alleles showing the most associated TCRs and HLA-C alleles showing the fewest. In both the original and validation cohorts, the classifier was reported to diagnose cytomegalovirus status with high specificity and sensitivity. In a later analysis, several top co-occurrence clusters were reported to appear linked to parvovirus B19, influenza, CMV and Epstein-Barr virus. In a later analysis, HLA-associated TCR beta chains showed more clonal expansion and lower generation probabilities than non-associated chains that were equally common. A further reported finding was that TCR beta sequences accurately predicted the HLA-A and HLA-B alleles for most subjects in the first cohort. The earlier analysis of around 600 of the donors excluded roughly 16 rarely observed V segments, including chromosome 9 orphons, because counts were too low. A later analysis found that most CMV-associated TCR beta chains appeared HLA-restricted, with HLA associations seemingly driven largely by CMV exposure. In an earlier analysis of 587 of the donors, most TCR beta V segments were observed in productive rearrangements about 87% or about 30% of the time, broadly matching IMGT annotations. Only TCR beta chains were sequenced in this cohort, and the absence of alpha or paired-chain data limited detectable features.

The cohort was made up of roughly 670 healthy bone marrow donors. At the time of sampling, every cohort member was nominally healthy, though immune exposures that went unrecorded were likely present. The donor was CMV seronegative and belonged to the group of more than 300 seronegative cohort members. Each donor provided a peripheral blood sample, and peripheral blood mononuclear cells were used for TCR beta sequencing. The Qiagen DNeasy Blood Extraction Kit was used to extract genomic DNA from the blood cell samples. V drops 4 bases and J drops 6 bases, leaving 15 bases in between. The germline V gene sets CDR1 to LGHNT and CDR2 to FRNRAP. The CDR3 contains 14 residues, cysteine and phenylalanine counted. Kept here is only the CDR3 DNA, which spans 42 bases and is read in frame from base 1. The method was the immunoSEQ multiplex PCR assay. For the multiplex PCR, a mixture combining 60 forward primers for TCR Vbeta segments and 13 reverse primers for TCR Jbeta segments was used. A multiplex PCR assay on genomic DNA amplified the CDR3 region of rearranged TCR beta genes. The amplified TCR beta libraries were sequenced on the Illumina HiSeq System as 87-base-pair reads. Per the source publication's procedure: A later analysis tallied 75 million to 85 million unique TCR beta chains across the 666 repertoires, and approximately 9.9 million of those chains were shared by two or more donors. Raw reads were error-corrected and collapsed into unique sequences with a nearest-neighbor algorithm that merged closely related sequences to remove PCR and sequencing errors. Alignment of CDR3 sequences to IMGT reference sequences was used to assign V, D and J gene segments. For a sequence to be retained, a match of at least six nucleotides to both a V gene segment and a J gene segment was required. Rearrangements were classified as productive when the CDR3 lacked stop codons and remained in frame with V and J, and all other rearrangements were classified as non-productive. Following IMGT convention, CDR3 was defined as the stretch from the second conserved V-encoded cysteine up to the conserved J-encoded phenylalanine. The earlier analysis of 550 to 650 of the donors excluded any sequence lacking an unambiguous match to a single V gene segment. An earlier analysis of 587 of the donors classified V segments as functional when productive rearrangements were above 56.7% and as segregating when the standard deviation between donors was above 5%. To diagnose cytomegalovirus status from the catalog of TCR beta chain sequences, a statistical classification framework was built. In a later analysis, TCR nucleotide sequences were compared against IMGT/GENE-DB human TR gene sequences so that V and J genes could be assigned. A later analysis assigned CDR3 sequences and most-parsimonious VDJ recombination scenarios with the TCRdist pipeline. In a later analysis, each TCR beta chain was defined by its CDR3 amino acid sequence together with its V-gene family, and reads without a unique V-gene family were excluded. As a way to deal with suspected cross-contamination and a sequencing artifact, a later analysis dropped 450 to 600 nucleotide sequences that were highly shared and had low generation probability. A later analysis calculated a clonal expansion index for each public chain from normalized within-repertoire ranks of inferred template counts. Generation probabilities in a later analysis came from a VDJ recombination model fitted to out-of-frame rearrangements, and those results were checked against IGoR. In a later analysis, hypergeometric tests were used to score TCR-TCR, TCR-HLA and TCR-CMV co-occurrence, with a repertoire-size bias correction applied to TCR pairs. In a later analysis, false discovery rates were estimated by permuting HLA or CMV assignments 20 times. A later analysis grouped co-occurring TCRs with DBSCAN, adding TCRdist sequence similarity when clustering within HLA-allele-positive subsets. Co-occurrence clustering excluded repertoires with fewer than 30,000 or more than 120,000 public chains, plus five with anomalous nucleotide sharing. The table comes from immuneACCESS by way of TCRdb, which keeps in-frame sequences with V and J called. Part of the clones is missing from these tables; in studies checked, under half for an unresolved V gene and the rest for unknown reasons. V, J and clone size reflect that table, while D and trimming were determined from the DNA. The sample yields about 180,000 clones; 60% to 85% were counted once. The top ten clonotypes cover approximately 5.1% of the sample.

Notes on this clone: Its target antigen remains unknown. Per-base qualities were not stored, and no clone one base away is much larger.

The sequence links TRBV12-5 to TRBJ1-1; TRBD1 is perhaps the D gene, given 6 matching bases. Sequencing was done on a sample of PBMCs. The sequence was obtained from a man between 35 and 55 years old in good health and CMV-seronegative. The sequenced DNA is TGTGCTAGTGGTTCGACAACGACAGGTTCTGAAGCTTTCTTT. This gives the protein CASGSTTTGSEAFF.